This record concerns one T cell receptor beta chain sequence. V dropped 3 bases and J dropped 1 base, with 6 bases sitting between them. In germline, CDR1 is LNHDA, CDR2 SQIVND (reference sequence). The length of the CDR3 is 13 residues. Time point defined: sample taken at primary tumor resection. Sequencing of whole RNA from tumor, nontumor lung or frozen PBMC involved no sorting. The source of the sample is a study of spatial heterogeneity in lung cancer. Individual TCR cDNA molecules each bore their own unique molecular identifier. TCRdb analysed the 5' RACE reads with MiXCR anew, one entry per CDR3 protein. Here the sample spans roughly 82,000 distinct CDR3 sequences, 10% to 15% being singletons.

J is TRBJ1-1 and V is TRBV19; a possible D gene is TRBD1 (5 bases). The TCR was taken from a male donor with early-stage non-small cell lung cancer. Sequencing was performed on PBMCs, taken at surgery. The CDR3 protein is CASSMGRNTEAFF. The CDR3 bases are TGTGCCAGTAGTATGGGACGGAACACTGAAGCTTTCTTT.